These 28 T cell receptor beta chains were sequenced from one sample in a study of identical twins. TCRdb redid the calling of the 5' RACE reads with MiXCR, one entry per CDR3 protein. The sample holds just under 550,000 distinct CDR3 sequences, roughly 15% seen once. The sample also formed part of further work on yellow fever vaccine responses in identical twins.

Material: CD4+ T cells sorted from blood. These TCRs come from a woman aged 18-35 years in good health.

The rearrangement uses TRBV29-1 and TRBJ2-1, with 7 positions matching TRBD2. The junction had 14 bases not matched to a gene; V was cut back by 4 bases and J by 5 bases. Germline V CDR1 and CDR2: SQVTM, ANQGSEA. The CDR3 spans 16 residues. For the CDR3, the DNA is TGCAGCGTTGGGCCCTGGACTAGGGAACGCGACAATGAGCAGTTCTTC. This codes for CSVGPWTRERDNEQFF.

This chain joins TRBV15 and TRBJ2-1; TRBD2 is a possible D gene (7 bases). This CDR3 has 22 amino acids. Trimming cost V 3 bases and J 0 bases, with 30 bases left between them. Germline V gives CDR1 LNHNV, CDR2 YYDKDF (reference sequence). The CDR3 nucleotides read TGTGCCACCAGCAGCCTCGGGGGGCCCTTTTCAAGGGCCCTTCCCTCCTACAATGAGCAGTTCTTC. It specifies CATSSLGGPFSRALPSYNEQFF.

V and J are TRBV5-1 and TRBJ2-3; D not certain. Germline lookup yields CDR1 SGHRS and CDR2 YFSETQ. The CDR3 contains 15 residues. The V and J ends lost 5 bases and 6 bases respectively, with 19 bases between them. CDR3 loop: CASSQMRHMMDTQYF. CDR3 in DNA: TGCGCCAGCAGTCAGATGCGACATATGATGGATACGCAGTATTTT.

The chain links TRBV3-1 to TRBJ2-3; 10 bases align to TRBD2. The CDR3 is made up of 18 amino acids. Germline V gene lookup returns CDR1 LGHDT and CDR2 YNNKEL (reference sequence). V gave up 4 bases and J gave up 3 bases; unmatched junction bases: 13. The CDR3 reads CASSPPPRSGRETDTQYF. CDR3 DNA sequence: TGTGCCAGCAGCCCCCCCCCCCGCAGCGGGAGGGAAACAGATACGCAGTATTTT.

This clonotype was detected only a few times. The rearrangement joins TRBV20-1 to TRBJ2-7; D not resolved. The CDR3 loop spans 12 amino acids. The V end lost 4 bases, the J end lost 2 bases, and 9 bases lay between the germline ends. Germline V gene sequence: CDR1 DFQATT, CDR2 SNEGSKA (reference sequence). This chain's CDR3 is CSATTATYEQYV. CDR3 coding DNA: TGCAGTGCTACGACGGCAACCTACGAGCAGTACGTC.

This clonotype was seen only a few times. V is TRBV20-1 and J is TRBJ2-3; 8 bases agree with TRBD1. CDR3 length: 15 residues. The ends lost 5 bases at V and 2 bases at J; junction bases unmatched: 9. The germline gives CDR1 DFQATT, CDR2 SNEGSKA (reference sequence). The CDR3 loop reads CSADGQGILTDTQYF. Written as DNA, the CDR3 is TGCAGTGCTGATGGACAGGGTATACTCACAGATACGCAGTATTTT.

This clonotype was seen a few times. V is TRBV3-1 and J is TRBJ1-1; D not resolved. V lost 6 bases, J lost 1 base, and 9 bases lay in between. Germline V CDR1 and CDR2: LGHDT, YNNKEL (reference sequence). The CDR3 spans 13 residues. The CDR3 DNA reads TGTGCCAGCAGTAAGACACAGAACACTGAAGCTTTCTTT. Protein sequence: CASSKTQNTEAFF.

The rearrangement uses TRBV5-1 and TRBJ2-1, with 8 bases identical to TRBD1. The CDR3 is made up of 13 amino acids. Losses at the gene ends were 4 bases for V and 8 bases for J; bases not matched to a gene: 5. Per the germline V gene, CDR1 is SGHRS and CDR2 is YFSETQ. CDR3 in amino acids: CASSNSGGYEQFF. The CDR3 DNA is TGCGCCAGCAGCAATTCAGGGGGCTATGAGCAGTTCTTC.

The chain is built from TRBV6-5 and TRBJ2-6; TRBD1 agrees at 10 bases. CDR1 MNHEY and CDR2 SVGAGI come from the germline V gene. The trim removed 4 bases at V and 2 bases at J, leaving 11 bases unmatched. There are 19 residues in the CDR3. DNA of the CDR3: TGTGCCAGCAGTTCTCCGGGACAGGGGAGTCCTACTGGGGCCAACGTCCTGACTTTC. It encodes CASSSPGQGSPTGANVLTF.

This clonotype was picked up a small number of times. V is TRBV7-9 and J is TRBJ2-5; 7 positions agree with TRBD2. Germline lookup yields CDR1 SEHNR and CDR2 FQNEAQ (reference sequence). The CDR3 has 15 residues. V dropped 1 base and J dropped 0; count of bases not matched to a gene: 2. CDR3 residues: CASSLEGLDQETQYF. The CDR3 DNA is TGTGCCAGCAGCTTAGAAGGACTAGACCAAGAGACCCAGTACTTC.

This clonotype was recorded at least ten times. The chain employs TRBV5-1 and TRBJ2-1; D possibly corresponds to TRBD2 (5 bases). Trimming stripped 4 bases from V and 2 bases from J, with 19 bases between. The CDR3 contains 17 residues. Looked up from germline, CDR1 is SGHRS and CDR2 is YFSETQ. This CDR3 is CASSHNLGGYTYNEQFF. CDR3 sequence (DNA): TGCGCCAGCAGCCACAACCTGGGCGGGTATACCTACAATGAGCAGTTCTTC.

This chain uses TRBV18 with TRBJ2-7; possible D gene TRBD2, 6 bases. Trimming cost V 3 bases and J 3 bases, with 15 bases left between them. The V gene's germline CDR1 is KGHSH and CDR2 LQKENI. The CDR3 has 15 residues. CDR3 sequence reads: CASSPSSGSFYEQYV. In nucleotides, the CDR3 is TGTGCCAGCTCACCTTCATCCGGGAGTTTCTACGAGCAGTACGTC.

The chain uses TRBV28 and TRBJ1-4; D might be TRBD1 (5 bases). The germline gives CDR1 MDHEN, CDR2 SYDVKM. V was shortened by 6 bases and J by 8 bases, with 16 bases between the two germline ends. This CDR3 is built from 14 residues. Written as DNA, the CDR3 is TGTGCCAGCAGCCGGGCTTGGGGGGAGGAAAAACTGTTTTTT. This translates into CASSRAWGEEKLFF.

The rearrangement joins TRBV7-7 to TRBJ2-2, with TRBD2 identical over 10 bases. This CDR3 is built from 17 residues. Trimming removed 1 base from V and 1 base from J; junction bases left unmatched: 3. CDR1 and CDR2 (germline): SSHAT, FNYEAQ (reference sequence). DNA of the CDR3: TGTGCCAGCAGCTTAGGGGCTAGCGGGAGGAACACCGGGGAGCTGTTTTTT. It is translated as CASSLGASGRNTGELFF. The entire variable domain, with the rest obtained from reference TRBV7-7 and TRBJ2-2, is as follows: GAGVSQSPRYKVTKRGQDVTLRCDPISSHATLYWYQQALGQGPEFLTYFNYEAQPDKSGLPSDRFSAERPEGSISTLTIQRTEQRDSAMYRCASSLGASGRNTGELFFGEGSRLTVL.

The chain has TRBV14 and TRBJ2-1; 13 nucleotides agree with TRBD2. CDR1 is SGHDN and CDR2 is FVKESK in the germline V gene. The V and J ends lost 4 bases and 4 bases, in that order; junction bases with no gene match: 10. The CDR3 totals 18 residues. The CDR3 region is CASSPPFPGLAGYNEQFF. The CDR3 coding sequence is TGTGCCAGCAGCCCACCTTTCCCGGGACTAGCGGGATACAATGAGCAGTTCTTC. The variable domain in full, with the rest retrieved from reference TRBV14 and TRBJ2-1, is EAGVTQFPSHSVIEKGQTVTLRCDPISGHDNLYWYRRVMGKEIKFLLHFVKESKQDESGMPNNRFLAERTGGTYSTLKVQPAELEDSGVYFCASSPPFPGLAGYNEQFFGPGTRLTVL.

This clonotype occurred a few times. The chain has TRBV12-3 or TRBV12-4 and TRBJ1-5, with 7 bases that match TRBD1. V lost 5 bases to trimming and J lost 5 bases; unmatched junction nucleotides: 6. This CDR3 region has 14 residues. The CDR3, as DNA: TGTGCCAGCAGTCCCGGGACAGACCATCAGCCCCAGCATTTT. Translated: CASSPGTDHQPQHF.

V gene TRBV19 combines with J gene TRBJ1-5, with D possibly matching TRBD1 (5 bases). This CDR3 is built from 15 residues. Trimming stripped 6 bases from V and 3 bases from J, with 15 bases between. Germline V gene data show CDR1 as LNHDA and CDR2 as SQIVND (reference sequence). The CDR3 loop is CASSLDGAVNQPQHF. The DNA of the CDR3 is TGTGCCAGTAGCCTCGATGGGGCTGTCAATCAGCCCCAGCATTTT.

The V and J genes are TRBV7-3 and TRBJ2-2, with a tentative D call TRBD1 (7 bases). Germline loops: CDR1 SGHTA, CDR2 FQGTGA. The CDR3 has 16 amino acids. Trimming took 2 bases from V and 4 from J, leaving 14 bases between them. CDR3 in amino acids: CASSLQGGASTGELFF. The DNA for the CDR3 is TGTGCCAGCAGCTTACAGGGGGGTGCTAGCACCGGGGAGCTGTTTTTT.

The J gene is TRBJ2-6, the V gene TRBV7-8, with D possibly TRBD1 on 6 matching bases. The V end lost 5 bases, the J end lost 4 bases, and 24 bases lay between the germline ends. Germline CDR1 and CDR2: SGHVS and FQNEAQ. The CDR3 has 19 residues. CDR3 nucleotide sequence: TGTGCCAGCAGCCTTGGACAGAGGCCCTTACTCTTGGGGGCCAACGTCCTGACTTTC. It encodes CASSLGQRPLLLGANVLTF. Looking up the rest from reference TRBV7-8 and TRBJ2-6 gives the full variable domain: GAGVSQSPRYKVAKRGQDVALRCDPISGHVSLFWYQQALGQGPEFLTYFQNEAQLDKSGLPSDRFFAERPEGSVSTLKIQRTQQEDSAVYLCASSLGQRPLLLGANVLTFGAGSRLTVL.

This clonotype was observed a handful of times. The rearrangement uses TRBV6-1 and TRBJ2-7, with D perhaps matching TRBD1 (6 bases). Germline V gene sequence: CDR1 MNHNS, CDR2 SASEGT. The CDR3 contains 14 residues. The ends were cut back, 6 bases at V and 2 bases at J, with 14 bases in the middle. The CDR3 spells CASRRDTQPYEQYF. The CDR3, as DNA: TGTGCCAGCAGGAGGGACACCCAACCCTACGAGCAGTACTTC.

CDR3 bases: TGCGCCAGCAGCTTGATGTCGCAGGGGGCGAACACCGGGGAGCTGTTTTTT. Its translation is CASSLMSQGANTGELFF. The V call is TRBV5-1, the J call TRBJ2-2; the match to TRBD1 covers 7 bases. There are 17 residues in the CDR3. Trimming at V came to 1 base and at J to 0 bases, leaving 6 bases not matched to a gene. Per germline, CDR1 SGHRS and CDR2 YFSETQ.

A word on this clonotype: This may be a read error, as it is one base from a much larger clone. The V call is TRBV3-1, the J call TRBJ2-1, with 7 positions matching TRBD2. CDR1 and CDR2 from the germline V gene are LGHDT and YNNKEL (reference sequence). CDR3 size: 15 residues. V dropped 10 bases and J dropped 0; count of bases not matched to a gene: 9. CDR3 amino acids: CANRGGGSSYNEQFF. CDR3 coding DNA: TGTGCCAACAGAGGCGGCGGGAGCTCCTACAATGAGCAGTTCTTC.

V is TRBV15 and J is TRBJ2-3, with D maybe TRBD1 (6 bases). Germline loops: CDR1 LNHNV, CDR2 YYDKDF (reference sequence). The CDR3 loop spans 15 amino acids. V was trimmed by 3 bases and J by 3 bases, leaving 13 bases between them. This CDR3 reads CATSRGHSETDTQYF. The DNA of the CDR3 is TGTGCCACCAGCAGGGGACACTCCGAAACAGATACGCAGTATTTT.

The chain is built from TRBV2 and TRBJ2-7; no firm D call. Trimming cost V 8 bases and J 3 bases, with 11 bases left between them. The germline V gene encodes CDR1 SNHLY and CDR2 FYNNEI. This CDR3 has 12 residues. The CDR3 DNA sequence: TGTGCCAGCGGACGTATGATCTACGAGCAGTACTTC. Protein sequence: CASGRMIYEQYF.

This clonotype was detected a few times. J is TRBJ2-3 and V is TRBV20-1, with 8 bases lining up with TRBD1. The germline V gene has CDR1 DFQATT and CDR2 SNEGSKA (reference sequence). Trimming at V came to 2 bases and at J to 1 base, leaving 11 bases not matched to a gene. This CDR3 has 17 residues. The DNA of the CDR3 is TGCAGTGCTAGATCGAATGTTCAGGGGGCCCGCACAGATACGCAGTATTTT. Translation gives CSARSNVQGARTDTQYF.

This clonotype appeared many times. CDR3 sequence: CASSPPGGYGYTF. The CDR3 DNA follows: TGTGCCAGCAGTCCCCCAGGGGGTTATGGCTACACCTTC. The chain joins TRBV12-3 or TRBV12-4 to TRBJ1-2; TRBD1 matches 7 bases. This CDR3 contains 13 residues. Unmatched junction bases numbered 5, after V lost 5 bases and J lost 5 bases.

The chain couples TRBV14 to TRBJ2-2; 8 bases fit TRBD2. V lost 1 base to trimming and J lost 6 bases; unmatched junction nucleotides: 7. Germline lookup yields CDR1 SGHDN and CDR2 FVKESK. This CDR3 is 16 amino acids long. The CDR3 DNA sequence: TGTGCCAGCAGCCAAGCTTACGGACTAGCTTCCGGGGAGCTGTTTTTT. It specifies CASSQAYGLASGELFF.

The chain combines TRBV20-1 with TRBJ2-3; tentative D call: TRBD1 (5 bases). The germline V gene has CDR1 DFQATT and CDR2 SNEGSKA (reference sequence). The CDR3 runs 12 residues. With 8 bases removed from V and 0 bases from J, the gap between germline ends came to 9 bases. Here the CDR3 reads CSRGSSTDTQYF. CDR3 bases: TGCAGTAGGGGATCTAGCACAGATACGCAGTATTTT.